Below are 9 T cell receptor beta chains sequenced from a single sample in a study of T-cell memory formation after mild COVID-19. Via MiXCR, TCRdb re-called the 5' RACE reads, giving one row per CDR3 protein. The data hold 180,000 or so distinct CDR3 sequences, with around 10% observed a single time. The sequencing input was PBMCs or a T cell subset sorted from them (not recorded which). The receptors were sampled from a man younger than 35 who had mild COVID-19 (a few samples of this study predate the infection). Cell type and time point are not known.

This clonotype was found a few times. The chain employs TRBV6-2 or TRBV6-3 and TRBJ2-7, with 9 bases fitting TRBD1. Germline-derived CDR1 and CDR2 are MNHEY and SVGEGT. The CDR3 covers 15 residues. Trimming at V came to 6 bases and at J to 4 bases, leaving 10 bases not matched to a gene. As DNA, the CDR3 is TGTGCCAGCAGGAGGGACTGGGACAGGGCTTACGAGCAGTACGTC. This translates into CASRRDWDRAYEQYV.

This clonotype occurred many times. This chain uses TRBV4-3 with TRBJ1-4, with a tentative D call TRBD1 (5 bases). CDR1 and CDR2 from the germline V gene are LGHNA and YSLEER. Trimming removed 0 bases from V and 7 bases from J, with 21 bases in between. CDR3 size: 18 residues. As DNA, the CDR3 is TGCGCCAGCAGCCAAGATGGTTGGCAGGGTGGAGGGGCTGAAAAACTGTTTTTT. Amino acids: CASSQDGWQGGGAEKLFF.

This clonotype was found a few times. The rearrangement links TRBV11-2 to TRBJ2-1; D gene ambiguous. CDR1 is SGHAT and CDR2 is FQNNGV in the germline V gene. The CDR3 covers 14 residues. With 1 base removed from V and 5 bases from J, the gap between germline ends came to 9 bases. The CDR3 loop is CASSLVARNNEQFF. For the CDR3, the DNA is TGTGCCAGCAGCTTAGTGGCCCGGAACAATGAGCAGTTCTTC.

This clonotype was picked up a small number of times. This chain joins TRBV3-1 and TRBJ1-3, with TRBD1 as a possible D gene (6 bases). The germline V gene has CDR1 LGHDT and CDR2 YNNKEL (reference sequence). The CDR3 totals 16 residues. V dropped 4 bases and J dropped 0 bases, with 13 bases sitting between them. The CDR3 spells CASSPRTASSGNTIYF. The CDR3 bases are TGTGCCAGCAGCCCCCGGACAGCGAGCTCTGGAAACACCATATATTTT.

Details on this clonotype: At one end, the junction sequence differs from germline, possibly due to a read error. The chain is built from TRBV20-1 and TRBJ1-2, with D unresolved. The CDR3 is 10 amino acids. Germline V gene sequence: CDR1 DFQATT, CDR2 SNEGSKA (reference sequence). CDR3 sequence: CAASANGYTF. CDR3 coding DNA: TGTGCGGCGTCTGCAAATGGCTACACCTTC.

This clonotype has ten or more counts. The chain employs TRBV7-2 and TRBJ2-7; 7 nucleotides match TRBD1. The germline V gene encodes CDR1 SGHTA and CDR2 FQGNSA. The V gene end was trimmed by 5 bases and the J gene end by 3 bases; junction bases not matched to a gene: 10. CDR3 length: 15 amino acids. The CDR3 nucleotides read TGTGCCAGCAGCACGACCCGACAGGGAAACTACGAGCAGTACTTC. Translating gives CASSTTRQGNYEQYF.

This clonotype has a handful of counts. The V gene is TRBV20-1, the J gene TRBJ1-5; D is possibly TRBD1 (5 bases). The CDR3 totals 14 residues. Deletions cut 6 bases from V and 5 bases from J, with 17 bases between. CDR1 and CDR2 from the germline V gene are DFQATT and SNEGSKA (reference sequence). Here the CDR3 reads CSARSGARDQPQHF. The CDR3 DNA reads TGCAGTGCAAGGTCCGGGGCGAGGGATCAGCCCCAGCATTTT.

This clonotype showed up just a few times. The chain recombines TRBV19 with TRBJ1-4, with D possibly matching TRBD1 (6 bases). The CDR3 sequence is 13 residues long. V gave up 10 bases and J gave up 7 bases, with 16 bases separating them. Germline CDR1 reads LNHDA; CDR2 reads SQIVND (reference sequence). As DNA, the CDR3 is TGTGCCACCACGCGGGGGCAAACTGAAAAACTGTTTTTT. It encodes CATTRGQTEKLFF.

This clonotype occurred a few times. One junction end disagrees with the germline gene, perhaps due to a read error. The chain employs TRBV7-2 and TRBJ2-2; D is undetermined. Germline V gives CDR1 SGHTA, CDR2 FQGNSA. This CDR3 is built from 13 residues. The CDR3 DNA follows: TGTGCCACCAGCTCGAGGAGACCGGGGGAGCTGTTTTTT. Protein sequence: CATSSRRPGELFF. Full variable domain (remainder filled in from reference TRBV7-2 and TRBJ2-2): GAGVSQSPSNKVTEKGKDVELRCDPISGHTALYWYRQSLGQGLEFLIYFQGNSAPDKSGLPSDRFSAERTGGSVSTLTIQRTQQEDSAVYLCATSSRRPGELFFGEGSRLTVL.